This TCR beta chain is drawn from a study of T cells after yellow fever vaccination (dated by TCRdb to the late 2010s). With regard to the full study: The SMART-Seq v4 Ultra Low Input RNA kit was used to prepare libraries from fractions with low cell numbers. To follow T-cell clones before and after both primary and booster YFV17D yellow fever vaccination, bulk TCR alpha and beta repertoires underwent longitudinal sequencing. Two healthy male donors made up the cohort, one aged 18 to 30 years and the other aged 30 to 40 years. Blood was drawn at multiple timepoints before and after primary and secondary immunization, with bulk PBMC replicates and cell subsets isolated.

What the work shows at the level of the full study, not this receptor alone: FACS-sorted repertoires could contain abundant contaminating clonotypes from the bulk population, so computational filtering was required. Compared with the primary T-cell response, the secondary T-cell response was faster but weaker, reaching its peak on day 5 rather than on day 15. After the booster, most clones that had expanded after primary vaccination were detected again (around 95% of CD4 and around nine tenths of CD8), suggesting broad maintenance of memory. A small share of clonotypes occurred in both CD4 and CD8 compartments, likely arising from convergent recombination. Because only two donors were included in the study, the extent to which the findings can be generalized is limited.

A word on this clonotype: Its antigen remains unidentified. Base qualities are not at hand, and no much larger clone is one base apart.

Relative to germline, V is missing 8 bases and J is missing 2 bases, with 12 bases of the junction outside any gene match. CDR1 and CDR2 (SGHAT, FQNNGV) derive from the germline V gene. The CDR3 runs 16 residues from the cysteine to the phenylalanine. The kept DNA is CDR3 alone, 48 bases in frame from the first base. Sequenced on an Illumina NovaSeq 6000. TCR cDNA was made using 5'RACE template switching, a step that added a universal primer site and unique molecular identifiers. cDNA synthesis was primed from both the TCR alpha and TCR beta constant segments. Library amplification used two PCR steps, and the second PCR step added sample barcodes and sequencing adapters. Sequencing of libraries was performed on Illumina HiSeq 2500 (2x100 bp) or NovaSeq (2x150 bp). On the authors' methods: MIGEC was used to demultiplex reads and collapse the reads into UMI consensus sequences, and MiXCR was used for V(D)J alignment. Vaccine-responding clonotypes were defined with edgeR using replicate PBMC samples, requiring FDR below 0.01 and a log2 fold change above 5 up to day 15. Each bulk clonotype was labeled CD4 or CD8 based on which sequenced repertoire, CD4 or CD8, contained the clonotype at higher abundance. The raw public reads went through TCRdb reprocessing: fastp at Q25, MiXCR clone calling, in-frame beta chains kept. Each entry merges the rows of one CDR3 protein and shows their most common DNA and genes. TCRdb's processing, not the authors', yielded these V and J calls. The sample table shows approximately 450,000 distinct CDR3 sequences, and under 20% are seen once. The ten largest clonotypes hold around 17% of the sample.

In light of the paper, this sample's treatment or condition label describes: live attenuated yellow fever vaccine strain. At each blood-draw timepoint, two biological replicates of bulk PBMCs were collected. PBMCs were isolated from peripheral blood using a standard Ficoll-Paque protocol. TriZol was used to extract RNA from bulk PBMCs, from CD4 and CD8 fractions, and from dextramer-positive and dextramer-negative fractions. The chain is made from TRBV11-2 and TRBJ2-1, with 7 junctional bases fitting TRBD2. This specimen consisted of PBMCs, obtained before the yellow fever booster vaccination. The receptor comes from a young man who received the YFV17D yellow fever vaccine. The CDR3 reads as follows: CASAPTGGGTYNEQFF. The nucleotide sequence is TGTGCCAGCGCGCCGACCGGCGGGGGAACCTACAATGAGCAGTTCTTC.